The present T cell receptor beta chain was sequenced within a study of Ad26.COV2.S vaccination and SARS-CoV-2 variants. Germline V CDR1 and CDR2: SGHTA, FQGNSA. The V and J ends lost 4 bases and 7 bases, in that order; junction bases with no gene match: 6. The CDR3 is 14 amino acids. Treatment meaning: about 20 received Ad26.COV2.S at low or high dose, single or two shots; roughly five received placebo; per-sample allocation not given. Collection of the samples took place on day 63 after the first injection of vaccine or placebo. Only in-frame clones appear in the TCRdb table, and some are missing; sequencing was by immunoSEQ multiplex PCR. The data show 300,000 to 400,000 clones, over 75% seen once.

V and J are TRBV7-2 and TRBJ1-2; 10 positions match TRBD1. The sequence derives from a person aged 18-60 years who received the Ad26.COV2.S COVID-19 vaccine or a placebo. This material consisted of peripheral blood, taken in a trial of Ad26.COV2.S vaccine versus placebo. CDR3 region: CASSYGDRGSGYTF. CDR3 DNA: TGTGCCAGCAGCTACGGGGACAGGGGAAGTGGCTACACCTTC.